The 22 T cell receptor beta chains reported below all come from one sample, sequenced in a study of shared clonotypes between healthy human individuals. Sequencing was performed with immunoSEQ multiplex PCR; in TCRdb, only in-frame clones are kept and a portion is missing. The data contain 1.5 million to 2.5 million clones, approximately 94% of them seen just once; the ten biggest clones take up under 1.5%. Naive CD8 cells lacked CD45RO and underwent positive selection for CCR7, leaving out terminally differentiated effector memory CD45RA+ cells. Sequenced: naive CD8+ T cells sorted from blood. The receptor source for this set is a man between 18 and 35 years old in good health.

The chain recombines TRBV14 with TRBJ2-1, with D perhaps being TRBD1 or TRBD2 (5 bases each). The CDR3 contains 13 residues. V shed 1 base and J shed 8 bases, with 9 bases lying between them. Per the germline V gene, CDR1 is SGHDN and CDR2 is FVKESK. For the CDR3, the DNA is TGTGCCAGCAGCCAAGGGGGGATGGATGAGCAGTTCTTC. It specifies CASSQGGMDEQFF. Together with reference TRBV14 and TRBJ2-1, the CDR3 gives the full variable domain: EAGVTQFPSHSVIEKGQTVTLRCDPISGHDNLYWYRRVMGKEIKFLLHFVKESKQDESGMPNNRFLAERTGGTYSTLKVQPAELEDSGVYFCASSQGGMDEQFFGPGTRLTVL.

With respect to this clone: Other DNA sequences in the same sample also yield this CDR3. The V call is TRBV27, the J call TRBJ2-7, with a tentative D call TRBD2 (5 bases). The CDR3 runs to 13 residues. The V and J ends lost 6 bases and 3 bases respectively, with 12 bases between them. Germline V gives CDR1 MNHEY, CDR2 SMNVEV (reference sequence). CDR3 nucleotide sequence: TGTGCCAGCAGCTTACGTGGAGGCTACGAGCAGTACTTC. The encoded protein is CASSLRGGYEQYF.

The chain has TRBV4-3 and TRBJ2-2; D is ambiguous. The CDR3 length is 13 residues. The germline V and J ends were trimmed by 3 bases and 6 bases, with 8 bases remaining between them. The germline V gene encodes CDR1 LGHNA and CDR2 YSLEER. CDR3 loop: CASSQNLPGELFF. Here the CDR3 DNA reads TGCGCCAGCAGCCAGAACCTCCCCGGGGAGCTGTTTTTT.

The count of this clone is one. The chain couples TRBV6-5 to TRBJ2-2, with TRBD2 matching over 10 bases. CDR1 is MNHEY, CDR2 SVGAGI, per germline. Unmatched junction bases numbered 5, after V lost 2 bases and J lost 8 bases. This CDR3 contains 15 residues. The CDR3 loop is CASSYASGGGGELFF. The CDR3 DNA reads TGTGCCAGCAGTTACGCTAGCGGGGGTGGGGGGGAGCTGTTTTTT.

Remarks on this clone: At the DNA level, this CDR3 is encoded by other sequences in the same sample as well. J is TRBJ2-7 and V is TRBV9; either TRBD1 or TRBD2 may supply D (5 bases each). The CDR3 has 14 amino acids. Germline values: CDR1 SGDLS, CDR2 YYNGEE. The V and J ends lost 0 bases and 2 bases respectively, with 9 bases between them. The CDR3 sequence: CASSVGGTPYEQYF. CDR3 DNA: TGTGCCAGCAGCGTAGGGGGGACGCCCTACGAGCAGTACTTC.

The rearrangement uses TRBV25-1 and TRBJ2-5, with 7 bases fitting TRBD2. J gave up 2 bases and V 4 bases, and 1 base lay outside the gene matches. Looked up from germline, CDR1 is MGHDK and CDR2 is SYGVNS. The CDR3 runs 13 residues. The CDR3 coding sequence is TGTGCCAGCAGTGGGGGGGGGCAAGAGACCCAGTACTTC. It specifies CASSGGGQETQYF.

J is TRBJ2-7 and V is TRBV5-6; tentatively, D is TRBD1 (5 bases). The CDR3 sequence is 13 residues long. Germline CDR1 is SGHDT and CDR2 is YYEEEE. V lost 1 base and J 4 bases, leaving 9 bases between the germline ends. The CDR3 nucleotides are TGTGCCAGCAGCTTGAGGGGCCTTTACGAGCAGTACTTC. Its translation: CASSLRGLYEQYF.

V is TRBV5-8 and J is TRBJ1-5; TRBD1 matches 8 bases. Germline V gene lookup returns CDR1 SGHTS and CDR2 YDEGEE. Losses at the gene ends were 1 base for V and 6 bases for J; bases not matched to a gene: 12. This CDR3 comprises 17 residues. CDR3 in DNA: TGTGCCAGCAGCTTGCCCAGGGGGCAAATTTCAGGTCAGCCCCAGCATTTT. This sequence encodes CASSLPRGQISGQPQHF. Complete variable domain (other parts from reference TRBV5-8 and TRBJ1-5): EAGVTQSPTHLIKTRGQQATLRCSPISGHTSVYWYQQALGLGLQFLLWYDEGEERNRGNFPPRFSGRQFPNYSSELNVNALELEDSALYLCASSLPRGQISGQPQHFGDGTRLSIL.

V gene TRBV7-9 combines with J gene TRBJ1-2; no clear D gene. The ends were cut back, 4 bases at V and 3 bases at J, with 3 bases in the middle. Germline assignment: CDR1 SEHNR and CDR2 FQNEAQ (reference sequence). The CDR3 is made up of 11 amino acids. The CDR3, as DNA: TGTGCCAGCAGCTGGGACTATGGCTACACCTTC. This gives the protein CASSWDYGYTF. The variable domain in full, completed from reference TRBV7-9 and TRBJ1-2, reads DTGVSQNPRHKITKRGQNVTFRCDPISEHNRLYWYRQTLGQGPEFLTYFQNEAQLEKSRLLSDRFSAERPKGSFSTLEIQRTEQGDSAMYLCASSWDYGYTFGSGTRLTVV.

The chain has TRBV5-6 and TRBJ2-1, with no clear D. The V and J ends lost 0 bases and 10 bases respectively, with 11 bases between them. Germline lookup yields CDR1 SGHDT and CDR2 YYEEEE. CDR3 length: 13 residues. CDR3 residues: CASSLGQHYEQFF. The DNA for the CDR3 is TGTGCCAGCAGCTTGGGACAACACTACGAGCAGTTCTTC. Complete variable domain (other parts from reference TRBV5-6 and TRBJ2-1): DAGVTQSPTHLIKTRGQQVTLRCSPKSGHDTVSWYQQALGQGPQFIFQYYEEEERQRGNFPDRFSGHQFPNYSSELNVNALLLGDSALYLCASSLGQHYEQFFGPGTRLTVL.

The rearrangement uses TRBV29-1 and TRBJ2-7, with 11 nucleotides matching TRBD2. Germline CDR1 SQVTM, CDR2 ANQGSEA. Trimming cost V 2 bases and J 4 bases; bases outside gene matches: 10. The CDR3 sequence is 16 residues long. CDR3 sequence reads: CSVELAGGPDSYEQYF. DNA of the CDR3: TGCAGCGTTGAATTAGCGGGAGGGCCGGATAGTTACGAGCAGTACTTC.

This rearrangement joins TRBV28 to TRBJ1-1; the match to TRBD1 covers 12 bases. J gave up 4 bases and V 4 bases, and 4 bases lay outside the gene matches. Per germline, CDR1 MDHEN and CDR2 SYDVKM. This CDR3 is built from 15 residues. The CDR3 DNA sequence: TGTGCCAGCAGTTGGGACAGGGGGCGAGGCACTGAAGCTTTCTTT. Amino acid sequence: CASSWDRGRGTEAFF.

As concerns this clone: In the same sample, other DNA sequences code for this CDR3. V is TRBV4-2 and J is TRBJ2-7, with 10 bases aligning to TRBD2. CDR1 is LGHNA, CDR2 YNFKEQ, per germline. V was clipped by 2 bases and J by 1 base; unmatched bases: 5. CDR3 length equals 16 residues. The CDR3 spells CASSQLAGDPSYEQYF. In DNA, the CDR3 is TGTGCCAGCAGCCAACTAGCGGGGGATCCGTCCTACGAGCAGTACTTC.

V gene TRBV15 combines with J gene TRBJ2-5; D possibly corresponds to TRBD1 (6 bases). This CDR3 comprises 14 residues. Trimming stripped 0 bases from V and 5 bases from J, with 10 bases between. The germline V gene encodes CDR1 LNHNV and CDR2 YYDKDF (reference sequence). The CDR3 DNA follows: TGTGCCACCAGCAGAGAAGTTAGGGGGGAGACCCAGTACTTC. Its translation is CATSREVRGETQYF.

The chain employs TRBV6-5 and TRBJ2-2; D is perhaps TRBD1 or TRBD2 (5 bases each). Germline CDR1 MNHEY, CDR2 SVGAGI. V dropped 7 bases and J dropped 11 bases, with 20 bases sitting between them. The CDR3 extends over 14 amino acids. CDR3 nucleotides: TGTGCCAGCAAAGACAGTGGACTCGCCTTTGAGCTGTTTTTT. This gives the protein CASKDSGLAFELFF.

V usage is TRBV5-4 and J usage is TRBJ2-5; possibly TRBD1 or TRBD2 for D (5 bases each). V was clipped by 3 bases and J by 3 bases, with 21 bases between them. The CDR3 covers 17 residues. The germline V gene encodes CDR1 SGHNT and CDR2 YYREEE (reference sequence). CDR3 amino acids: CASSSIPDREGKETQYF. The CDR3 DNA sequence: TGTGCCAGCAGCTCAATACCAGACAGAGAGGGGAAAGAGACCCAGTACTTC.

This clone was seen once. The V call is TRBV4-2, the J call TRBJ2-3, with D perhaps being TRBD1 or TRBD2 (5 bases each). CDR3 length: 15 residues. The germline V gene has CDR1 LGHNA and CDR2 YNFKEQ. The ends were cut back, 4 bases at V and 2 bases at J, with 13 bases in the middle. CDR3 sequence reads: CASSLGDSLTDTQYF. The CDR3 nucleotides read TGTGCCAGCAGCCTGGGAGACAGTCTCACAGATACGCAGTATTTT.

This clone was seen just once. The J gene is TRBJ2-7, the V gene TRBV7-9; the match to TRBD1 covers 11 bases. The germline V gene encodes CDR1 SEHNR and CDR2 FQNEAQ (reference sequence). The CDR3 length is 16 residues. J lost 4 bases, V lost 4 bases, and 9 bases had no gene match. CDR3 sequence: CASSSLGQGAGYEQYF. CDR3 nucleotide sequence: TGTGCCAGCAGCTCATTAGGACAGGGGGCGGGATACGAGCAGTACTTC.

The CDR3 loop reads CASSLLSGSRVDEQFF. In DNA form, the CDR3 reads TGTGCCAGCAGCTTACTCAGCGGGAGTCGGGTGGATGAGCAGTTCTTC. The chain employs TRBV7-2 and TRBJ2-1; 8 bases align to TRBD2. Germline lookup yields CDR1 SGHTA and CDR2 FQGNSA. The trim removed 2 bases at V and 8 bases at J, leaving 11 bases unmatched. CDR3 length equals 16 residues.

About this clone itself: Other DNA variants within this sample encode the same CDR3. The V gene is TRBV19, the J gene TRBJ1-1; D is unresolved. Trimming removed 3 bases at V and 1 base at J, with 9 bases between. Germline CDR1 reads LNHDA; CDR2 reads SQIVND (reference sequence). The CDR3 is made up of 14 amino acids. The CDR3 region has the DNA TGTGCCAGTAGTATTACGGGTCGGAACACTGAAGCTTTCTTT. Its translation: CASSITGRNTEAFF.

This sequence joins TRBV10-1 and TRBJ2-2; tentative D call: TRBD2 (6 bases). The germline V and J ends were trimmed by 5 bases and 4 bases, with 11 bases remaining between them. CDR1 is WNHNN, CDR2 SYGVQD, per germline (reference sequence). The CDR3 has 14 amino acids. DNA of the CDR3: TGCGCCAGCAGTATCGGGACTTTCACCGGGGAGCTGTTTTTT. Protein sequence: CASSIGTFTGELFF.

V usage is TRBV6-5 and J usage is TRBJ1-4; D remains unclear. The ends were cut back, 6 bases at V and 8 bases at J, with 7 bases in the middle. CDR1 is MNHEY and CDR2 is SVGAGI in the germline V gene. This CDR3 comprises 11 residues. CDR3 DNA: TGTGCCAGCAGGGACGGAGAAAAACTGTTTTTT. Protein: CASRDGEKLFF.